These 8 T cell receptor beta chains were sequenced from one sample in a study of blood T cell repertoires in COVID-19. TCRdb's copy holds only in-frame clones and misses some; the assay was immunoSEQ multiplex PCR. The data contain around 65,000 clones, roughly 81% of them singletons. What was sequenced was peripheral blood. These receptors were collected from a human donor in a cohort sampled during active COVID-19.

This chain connects TRBV5-6 to TRBJ2-5, with D maybe TRBD2 (6 bases). The V gene lost 2 bases and the J gene lost 4 bases, with 18 bases spanning the gap. In germline, CDR1 is SGHDT, CDR2 YYEEEE. This CDR3 has 16 amino acids. The CDR3: CASSFLSPGSRETQYF. DNA for the CDR3: TGTGCCAGCAGCTTCTTATCCCCCGGGAGTAGAGAGACCCAGTACTTC.

This clone appeared once. The J gene is TRBJ2-7, the V gene TRBV7-8, with 10 bases matching TRBD1. J was trimmed by 5 bases and V by 5 bases; bases with no gene match: 6. Germline-derived CDR1 and CDR2 are SGHVS and FQNEAQ. The length of the CDR3 is 14 residues. As DNA, the CDR3 is TGTGCCAGCAGCCTTGGACAGGGGGTGGACGAGCAGTACTTC. This codes for CASSLGQGVDEQYF.

This sequence joins TRBV9 and TRBJ2-3; D remains ambiguous. The germline CDR1 and CDR2 sequences are SGDLS and YYNGEE. The CDR3 has 12 amino acids. V lost 7 bases, J lost 6 bases, and 12 bases lay in between. In DNA, the CDR3 is TGTGCCAGCGCCCAGACGAGGGATACGCAGTATTTT. Amino acids: CASAQTRDTQYF.

V is TRBV28 and J is TRBJ1-1, with D possibly TRBD1 on 6 matching bases. The germline V and J ends were trimmed by 6 bases and 0 bases, with 11 bases remaining between them. The CDR3 contains 14 residues. The germline CDR1 and CDR2 sequences are MDHEN and SYDVKM. CDR3 loop: CASSPGTLNTEAFF. The CDR3 region has the DNA TGTGCCAGCAGCCCGGGGACACTGAACACTGAAGCTTTCTTT.

The sample holds one count of this clone. The V gene is TRBV15, the J gene TRBJ2-5; a possible D gene is TRBD1 (5 bases). Trimming stripped 3 bases from V and 3 bases from J, with 8 bases between. Germline loops: CDR1 LNHNV, CDR2 YYDKDF (reference sequence). The CDR3 length is 13 residues. DNA for the CDR3: TGTGCCACCAGCAGCAGGGTCAAAGAGACCCAGTACTTC. It translates to CATSSRVKETQYF.

The V and J genes are TRBV18 and TRBJ2-5; D gene unclear. Germline lookup yields CDR1 KGHSH and CDR2 LQKENI. The CDR3 extends over 13 amino acids. V lost 3 bases to trimming and J lost 2 bases, with 7 bases between them. This CDR3 is CASSPRNQETQYF. In nucleotides, the CDR3 is TGTGCCAGCTCACCCAGAAATCAAGAGACCCAGTACTTC. The full variable domain, with the rest looked up from reference TRBV18 and TRBJ2-5, is NAGVMQNPRHLVRRRGQEARLRCSPMKGHSHVYWYRQLPEEGLKFMVYLQKENIIDESGMPKERFSAEFPKEGPSILRIQQVVRGDSAAYFCASSPRNQETQYFGPGTRLLVL.

The rearrangement links TRBV5-1 to TRBJ2-1; D is perhaps TRBD2 (5 bases). In germline, CDR1 is SGHRS, CDR2 YFSETQ. Deletions cut 2 bases from V and 4 bases from J, with 13 bases between. The CDR3 contains 15 residues. The DNA for the CDR3 is TGCGCCAGCAGCTTAGCGGAACCCGTATACAATGAGCAGTTCTTC. Residues: CASSLAEPVYNEQFF.

This chain uses TRBV9 with TRBJ2-2; TRBD2 matches at 14 bases. This CDR3 region has 16 residues. CDR1 and CDR2 (germline): SGDLS, YYNGEE. The junction had 5 bases not matched to a gene; V was cut back by 3 bases and J by 7 bases. The CDR3 coding sequence is TGTGCCAGCAGCGCCGGGACTAGCGGGAGAAGCGGGGAGCTGTTTTTT. Amino acids: CASSAGTSGRSGELFF.